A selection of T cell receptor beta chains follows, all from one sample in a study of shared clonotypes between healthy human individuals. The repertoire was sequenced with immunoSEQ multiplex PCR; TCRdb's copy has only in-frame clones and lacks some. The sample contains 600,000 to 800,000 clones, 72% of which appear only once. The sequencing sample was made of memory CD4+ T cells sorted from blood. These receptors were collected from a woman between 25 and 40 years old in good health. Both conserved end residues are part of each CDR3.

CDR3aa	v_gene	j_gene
CASRPGWTSAHTDTQYF	TRBV11-2	TRBJ2-3
CASTTSGRAGYEQYF	TRBV28	TRBJ2-7
CASSPSGQGFYGYTF	TRBV19	TRBJ1-2
CASSITAATDTQYF	TRBV19	TRBJ2-3
CASSGTSGGYEQYF	TRBV28	TRBJ2-7
CASSPIEGNSYEQYF	TRBV11-2	TRBJ2-7
CASSFAGTGGRF	TRBV5-4	TRBJ1-1
CASSSPGQGATEAFF	TRBV28	TRBJ1-1
CASSQDSNRIRKADTQYF	TRBV14	TRBJ2-3
CASSLFGGQGDTQYF	TRBV7-6	TRBJ2-3
CAISESSNRRNEQFF	TRBV10-3	TRBJ2-1
CASRKRASGRASYNEQFF	TRBV27	TRBJ2-1
CASSLVLTLAGGLNEQFF	TRBV11-2	TRBJ2-1
CASSPGQGASGNTIYF	TRBV18	TRBJ1-3
CASSWDGNTGELFF	TRBV7-6	TRBJ2-2
CASTRFEDRVRNEQFF	TRBV5-6	TRBJ2-1
CASSRTGTSGSYEQYF	TRBV5-1	TRBJ2-7
CASSERQVYEQYF	TRBV6-1	TRBJ2-7
CATSSNSGETNEKLFF	TRBV15	TRBJ1-4
CASSQGTGGVYEQYF	TRBV6-1	TRBJ2-7
CASSSRQGRDYEQYF	TRBV28	TRBJ2-7
CASSDSNYGYTF	TRBV16	TRBJ1-2
CASSVSGSYEQYF	TRBV7-8	TRBJ2-7
CASSLYPGFDQPQHF	TRBV5-1	TRBJ1-5
CASSEAPPSNYGYTF	TRBV6-1	TRBJ1-2
CASSRGNVGYNEQFF	TRBV27	TRBJ2-1
CASSPPLAGGETQYF	TRBV28	TRBJ2-5
CASSSNAGRAETQYF	TRBV7-8	TRBJ2-5
CASSLGTGGTEAFF	TRBV5-1	TRBJ1-1
CASSQGLAGPFF	TRBV4-1	TRBJ2-1
CASSQDSRVGKTQYF	TRBV4-1	TRBJ2-5
CASSLTSFNTGELFF	TRBV28	TRBJ2-2
CATSLKSLAKNIQYF	TRBV15	TRBJ2-4
CASSPDILAVRETQYF	TRBV18	TRBJ2-5
CASIQGLECETQYF	TRBV6-4	TRBJ2-5
CASKTSGRTNNEQFF	TRBV28	TRBJ2-1
CASSLGQPVRTDTQYF	TRBV5-1	TRBJ2-3
CASSRGQGASEQFF	TRBV5-1	TRBJ2-1
CSAARENIQYF	TRBV20-1	TRBJ2-4
CASSGQVGYYGYTF	TRBV2	TRBJ1-2
CASRAGTGYGNTIYF	TRBV27	TRBJ1-3
CASSLATNTGELFF	TRBV7-2	TRBJ2-2
CASSGPDTQYF	TRBV28	TRBJ2-3
CATSREATGGISQPQHF	TRBV15	TRBJ1-5
CASSETRGTGELFF	TRBV2	TRBJ2-2
CAISESGGQGTGELFF	TRBV10-3	TRBJ2-2
CASSGRTGRNTGELFF	TRBV7-2	TRBJ2-2
CASSQASSGSADTQYF	TRBV4-2	TRBJ2-3
CASSAQLAGVGNEQFF	TRBV9	TRBJ2-1
CASSQGSGREETQYF	TRBV7-9	TRBJ2-5
CASSTGQTPIYF	TRBV6-5	TRBJ1-3
CASSLLAGADTQYF	TRBV7-3	TRBJ2-3
CARKDSLWEMDEQFF	TRBV6-5	TRBJ2-1
CASSWDEETQYF	TRBV5-1	TRBJ2-5
CASTQDNSEKLLF	TRBV19	TRBJ1-4
CASKLGGFNEQYF	TRBV2	TRBJ2-7